This T cell receptor (beta chain) was found in a study of blood T cell repertoires in COVID-19. Overall study: Acute and convalescent COVID-19 samples came from the United States, Italy and Spain. Sources were T cells, B-cell-depleted T cells, or PBMCs; the material itself was cDNA or gDNA.

Germline values: CDR1 SGHNT, CDR2 YYREEE (reference sequence). The CDR3 has 17 residues. J was trimmed by 3 bases and V by 6 bases; bases with no gene match: 11. Original data processing: Estimation of nucleated cell counts was performed using reference gene primer amplification. Sequencing was performed with immunoSEQ multiplex PCR; in TCRdb, only in-frame clones are kept and a portion is missing. From that table come the V and J calls and clone size; the DNA was used to work out D and trimming. The sample consists of around 55,000 clones, around 90% of them appearing once. This TCR was recovered from a human donor with active COVID-19. The donor label of this sample is uncertain. The genes are TRBV5-4 and TRBJ2-7; 14 positions match TRBD2. Sequences were obtained from peripheral blood. This chain's CDR3 is CASTPGLAGEVRYEQYF. CDR3 DNA: TGTGCCAGCACCCCGGGACTAGCGGGAGAGGTGCGCTACGAGCAGTACTTC.